Below are 28 T cell receptor beta chains sequenced from a single sample in a study of early T cells in non-severe SARS-CoV-2 infection. TCRdb passed the 5' RACE reads through MiXCR, listing each CDR3 protein once. The repertoire consists of about 110,000 distinct CDR3 sequences, with 10% to 15% occurring once and the leading ten covering 3.5% to 4%. The starting material was whole blood, obtained at baseline. All receptors come from an adult who was a healthcare worker with PCR-confirmed SARS-CoV-2 infection or an uninfected control (not recorded which).

This clonotype was found a few times. The J gene is TRBJ2-1, the V gene TRBV28; 8 bases match TRBD2. Per germline, CDR1 MDHEN and CDR2 SYDVKM. J was trimmed by 10 bases and V by 8 bases; bases with no gene match: 10. The CDR3 sequence is 13 residues long. CDR3 loop: CASDAGRAREQFF. CDR3 sequence (DNA): TGTGCCAGCGACGCCGGGAGGGCCAGAGAGCAGTTCTTC.

This CDR3 is CATSDGSDTQYF. The CDR3 nucleotides read TGTGCCACCAGTGATGGTTCAGATACGCAGTATTTT. The chain uses TRBV24-1 and TRBJ2-3; D gene unclear. The CDR3 length is 12 residues. V lost 3 bases, J lost 4 bases, and 4 bases lay in between. Germline V gene lookup returns CDR1 KGHDR and CDR2 SFDVKD.

This clonotype was seen only a few times. The J gene is TRBJ1-3, the V gene TRBV12-3 or TRBV12-4; 9 bases agree with TRBD1. V shed 5 bases, J shed 2 bases, and the junction held 4 bases outside the gene matches. The CDR3 is 15 residues long. Here the CDR3 DNA reads TGTGCCAGCAGTCCGAGGACAGGGGCTGGAAACACCATATATTTT. This gives the protein CASSPRTGAGNTIYF.

This chain uses TRBV7-9 with TRBJ2-1; D gene ambiguous. CDR3 length: 11 residues. The V end lost 1 base, the J end lost 9 bases, and 4 bases lay between the germline ends. Germline assignment: CDR1 SEHNR and CDR2 FQNEAQ (reference sequence). The CDR3 coding sequence is TGTGCCAGCAGCTTAGGGCCTGAGCAGTTCTTC. Amino acids: CASSLGPEQFF.

This clonotype was picked up many times. The chain links TRBV18 to TRBJ1-1; no reliable D call. Germline-derived CDR1 and CDR2 are KGHSH and LQKENI. This CDR3 comprises 12 residues. Deletions cut 2 bases from V and 8 bases from J, with 9 bases between. The chain's CDR3 is CASSPTQFEAFF. In DNA form, the CDR3 reads TGTGCCAGCTCACCAACGCAATTCGAAGCTTTCTTT. Together with reference TRBV18 and TRBJ1-1, the CDR3 gives the full variable domain: NAGVMQNPRHLVRRRGQEARLRCSPMKGHSHVYWYRQLPEEGLKFMVYLQKENIIDESGMPKERFSAEFPKEGPSILRIQQVVRGDSAAYFCASSPTQFEAFFGQGTRLTVV.

This clonotype was counted at least ten times. The V call is TRBV15, the J call TRBJ2-4; 9 nucleotides agree with TRBD1. Losses at the gene ends were 3 bases for V and 6 bases for J; bases not matched to a gene: 6. Germline V gene lookup returns CDR1 LNHNV and CDR2 YYDKDF (reference sequence). This CDR3 has 15 amino acids. The CDR3, as DNA: TGTGCCACCAGCAGGGCCTCGACAGGGGGAAACATTCAGTACTTC. It translates to CATSRASTGGNIQYF.

The chain links TRBV29-1 to TRBJ2-7, with TRBD1 matching over 8 bases. The CDR3 length is 11 residues. CDR1 and CDR2 from the germline V gene are SQVTM and ANQGSEA. The trim removed 4 bases at V and 8 bases at J, leaving 4 bases unmatched. This CDR3 reads CSVVTGGKQYF. CDR3 sequence (DNA): TGCAGCGTTGTAACAGGGGGAAAGCAGTACTTC.

This clonotype has at least ten counts. This chain connects TRBV28 to TRBJ2-2; TRBD2 agrees at 12 bases. The J segment lost 6 bases and the V segment lost 2 bases, leaving 1 base of the junction unmatched. This CDR3 has 15 amino acids. Germline V gene lookup returns CDR1 MDHEN and CDR2 SYDVKM. The CDR3 here is CASSLRLAGAGELFF. The CDR3 bases are TGTGCCAGCAGTTTACGACTAGCGGGAGCCGGGGAGCTGTTTTTT.

The chain carries TRBV7-9 and TRBJ1-3; D might be TRBD1 (6 bases). CDR1 SEHNR and CDR2 FQNEAQ come from the germline V gene (reference sequence). V was clipped by 3 bases and J by 2 bases, with 11 bases between them. The length of the CDR3 is 15 residues. The CDR3 is CASSLVKGAGNTIYF. For the CDR3, the DNA is TGTGCCAGCAGCTTGGTAAAGGGGGCTGGAAACACCATATATTTT.

This clonotype came up once. The J gene is TRBJ1-5, the V gene TRBV6-5; 7 bases are a match to TRBD1. V was pared by 6 bases and J by 1 base, with 6 bases of the junction left unmatched. CDR3 length: 15 amino acids. CDR1 and CDR2 (germline): MNHEY, SVGAGI. The CDR3 loop reads CASRAGTASNQPQHF. The CDR3 DNA is TGTGCCAGCAGGGCCGGGACAGCAAGCAATCAGCCCCAGCATTTT.

The V gene is TRBV5-1, the J gene TRBJ2-7; 11 bases map to TRBD2. V was pared by 4 bases and J by 4 bases, with 7 bases of the junction left unmatched. CDR3 length equals 15 residues. Germline V lookup: CDR1 SGHRS, CDR2 YFSETQ. The CDR3 spells CASSVDGTSGYEQYF. In DNA form, the CDR3 reads TGCGCCAGCAGCGTTGACGGGACTAGCGGATACGAGCAGTACTTC. Based on the CDR3 plus reference TRBV5-1 and TRBJ2-7, the full variable domain is KAGVTQTPRYLIKTRGQQVTLSCSPISGHRSVSWYQQTPGQGLQFLFEYFSETQRNKGNFPGRFSGRQFSNSRSEMNVSTLELGDSALYLCASSVDGTSGYEQYFGPGTRLTVT.

V usage is TRBV6-1 and J usage is TRBJ1-2; perhaps TRBD1 as D (6 bases). Per the germline V gene, CDR1 is MNHNS and CDR2 is SASEGT. The length of the CDR3 is 15 residues. Trimming took 3 bases from V and 4 from J, leaving 15 bases between them. CDR3 residues: CASSEALQGAYGYTF. As DNA, the CDR3 is TGTGCCAGCAGTGAGGCCCTACAGGGTGCCTATGGCTACACCTTC.

This clonotype was seen a few times. This chain uses TRBV20-1 with TRBJ2-7; D call uncertain. This CDR3 region has 14 residues. CDR1 and CDR2 (germline): DFQATT, SNEGSKA (reference sequence). Trimming cost V 3 bases and J 3 bases, with 15 bases left between them. This chain's CDR3 is CSASKAGRLYEQYF. The CDR3 nucleotides read TGCAGTGCTAGCAAAGCCGGGCGGCTCTACGAGCAGTACTTC.

This clonotype was seen at least ten times. The chain carries TRBV27 and TRBJ2-7; unclear D gene. Germline CDR1 and CDR2: MNHEY and SMNVEV (reference sequence). CDR3 length: 14 residues. Trimming took 5 bases from V and 0 from J, leaving 11 bases between them. The chain's CDR3 is CASSQTGHSYEQYF. The CDR3, as DNA: TGTGCCAGCAGTCAGACGGGTCACTCCTACGAGCAGTACTTC.

The chain has TRBV6-1 and TRBJ2-1; 9 bases map to TRBD1. Germline CDR1 is MNHNS and CDR2 is SASEGT. V shed 2 bases and J 9 bases; nucleotides not matched to a gene: 5. The CDR3 totals 14 residues. Here the CDR3 reads CASSENTGGGEQFF. The CDR3 nucleotides are TGTGCCAGCAGTGAAAATACAGGGGGCGGTGAGCAGTTCTTC.

The table lists this clonotype with many counts. The chain uses TRBV7-8 and TRBJ2-7; D might be TRBD2 (6 bases). Germline lookup yields CDR1 SGHVS and CDR2 FQNEAQ. V lost 1 base to trimming and J lost 3 bases, with 22 bases between them. The CDR3 contains 18 residues. CDR3 region: CASSLEGLGGREFYEQYF. In DNA, the CDR3 is TGTGCCAGCAGCTTAGAGGGCTTGGGGGGACGGGAGTTCTACGAGCAGTACTTC.

In the case of this clonotype: A clone one base away is much larger, so this may be a read error. The V and J genes are TRBV11-2 and TRBJ1-1; TRBD1 matches 7 bases. CDR3 length equals 15 residues. CDR1 is SGHAT, CDR2 FQNNGV, per germline. V shed 8 bases, J shed 3 bases, and the junction held 12 bases outside the gene matches. In nucleotides, the CDR3 is TGTGCCAGCTTCAAGGTGGGAGGGGGCGACACTGAAGCTTTCTTT. Its translation is CASFKVGGGDTEAFF.

The J gene is TRBJ1-1, the V gene TRBV11-2; D call uncertain. The germline V gene has CDR1 SGHAT and CDR2 FQNNGV. Trimming left V 1 base short and J 4 bases short, with 13 bases between. The CDR3 is 15 amino acids. The CDR3 reads CASSLVGVGVTEAFF. CDR3 in DNA: TGTGCCAGCAGCTTAGTTGGGGTTGGGGTCACTGAAGCTTTCTTT.

There are a few counts of this clonotype. The chain links TRBV29-1 to TRBJ1-4; D is uncertain. The CDR3 length is 13 residues. Looked up from germline, CDR1 is SQVTM and CDR2 is ANQGSEA. The V end was cut by 1 base, the J end by 5 bases, with 8 bases between. Here the CDR3 reads CSVEVEGNEKLFF. In DNA form, the CDR3 reads TGCAGCGTTGAAGTGGAAGGAAATGAAAAACTGTTTTTT.

This clonotype has a count of ten or more. The chain has TRBV20-1 and TRBJ1-2; tentative D call: TRBD1 (6 bases). CDR1 is DFQATT and CDR2 is SNEGSKA in the germline V gene (reference sequence). This CDR3 is built from 12 residues. Trimming stripped 3 bases from V and 8 bases from J, with 13 bases between. DNA of the CDR3: TGCAGTGCTAGGATGAGGGGGGCGGGCTACACCTTC. Translation: CSARMRGAGYTF.

This clonotype has just a few counts. The CDR3 nucleotides read TGCAGTGCTGCCGGGAGCAATCAGCCCCAGCATTTT. It yields the protein CSAAGSNQPQHF. This chain uses TRBV20-1 with TRBJ1-5; D unclear. With 5 bases removed from V and 1 base from J, the gap between germline ends came to 6 bases. CDR1 and CDR2 (germline): DFQATT, SNEGSKA (reference sequence). The CDR3 loop spans 12 amino acids.

J is TRBJ1-6 and V is TRBV18; D ambiguous. The ends were cut back, 1 base at V and 14 bases at J, with 18 bases in the middle. This CDR3 contains 15 residues. CDR1 and CDR2 from the germline V gene are KGHSH and LQKENI. The CDR3 loop is CASSPQSTGQSSLHF. The CDR3 DNA reads TGTGCCAGCTCACCACAGTCAACGGGCCAAAGCTCCCTCCACTTT.

V gene TRBV20-1 combines with J gene TRBJ2-3, with D unresolved. The CDR3 loop spans 12 amino acids. Trimming removed 5 bases at V and 6 bases at J, with 12 bases between. The germline V gene has CDR1 DFQATT and CDR2 SNEGSKA (reference sequence). The CDR3 nucleotides read TGCAGTGCTCCGAGCCCGGCGGATACGCAGTATTTT. This translates into CSAPSPADTQYF.

This clonotype has ten or more counts. This chain uses TRBV5-1 with TRBJ1-1, with D possibly matching TRBD1 (6 bases). The CDR3 is 15 amino acids. Germline CDR1 SGHRS, CDR2 YFSETQ. Trimming took off 3 bases at V and 1 base at J, with 13 bases between the two ends. The CDR3 loop is CASSSPDSRNTEAFF. CDR3 sequence (DNA): TGCGCCAGCAGCTCCCCGGACAGTAGGAACACTGAAGCTTTCTTT.

The gene calls are TRBV7-6 and TRBJ1-6; no clear D gene. Trimming stripped 5 bases from V and 7 bases from J, with 18 bases between. The CDR3 loop spans 16 amino acids. The germline V gene encodes CDR1 SGHVS and CDR2 FNYEAQ. Here the CDR3 reads CASSPRARAANSPLHF. The CDR3 region has the DNA TGTGCCAGCAGCCCCCGCGCCCGGGCCGCCAATTCACCCCTCCACTTT.

The rearrangement uses TRBV11-2 and TRBJ2-2; D gene uncertain. The CDR3 consists of 13 residues. The germline V gene has CDR1 SGHAT and CDR2 FQNNGV. Trimming stripped 1 base from V and 8 bases from J, with 8 bases between. Written as DNA, the CDR3 is TGTGCCAGCAGCTTAGGCCAGATAGGGGAGCTGTTTTTT. This encodes CASSLGQIGELFF.

There are many counts of this clonotype. This rearrangement joins TRBV28 to TRBJ2-1, with 8 bases aligning to TRBD2. The CDR3 length is 16 residues. Trimming cost V 5 bases and J 5 bases; bases outside gene matches: 11. Looked up from germline, CDR1 is MDHEN and CDR2 is SYDVKM. CDR3 loop: CASSPVSSGTHNEQFF. The CDR3 DNA follows: TGTGCCAGCAGTCCCGTTAGTAGCGGGACTCACAATGAGCAGTTCTTC.

This clonotype was seen a handful of times. The chain joins TRBV12-3 or TRBV12-4 to TRBJ2-1; no clear D. V was shortened by 2 bases and J by 8 bases, with 10 bases between the two germline ends. The CDR3 consists of 13 residues. This CDR3 reads CASSLNRWDEQFF. CDR3 in DNA: TGTGCCAGCAGTTTAAACCGCTGGGATGAGCAGTTCTTC.